Listed below are T cell receptor beta chains from one sample, sequenced in a study of response to subunit inactivated influenza vaccine. TCRdb reprocessed the RT-PCR reads with MiXCR, giving one entry per CDR3 protein. The sample consists of 650,000 to 800,000 distinct CDR3 sequences, about 18% of them appearing once. Source: PBMCs from blood, taken around 5 days after vaccination. Every receptor here comes from a man aged 50-60 years who received an inactivated influenza vaccine. Each CDR3 is given with its conserved first and last residue. The D gene is left open where the match is weak.

V	J	D	CDR3
TRBV20-1	TRBJ2-5	TRBD2	CSARDRNAGGLQETQYF
TRBV4-3	TRBJ2-5	TRBD2	CASSQIWSGEETQYF
TRBV6-5	TRBJ1-5	NA	CASSYFGQTSNQPQHF
TRBV20-1	TRBJ1-3	NA	CSARDWTAGNTIYF
TRBV29-1	TRBJ2-5	TRBD2	CSVAGGSEETQYF
TRBV10-3	TRBJ2-6	TRBD2	CAISEAGRTSGALGGANVLTF
TRBV7-9	TRBJ2-3	NA	CASSSKRNTDTQYF
TRBV7-2	TRBJ1-5	NA	CASSFTSIQPQHF
TRBV20-1	TRBJ2-7	TRBD2	CSVVRLAGTGEQYF
TRBV7-8	TRBJ1-5	NA	CASSLLAGRNQPQHF
TRBV27	TRBJ1-2	NA	CASSLVPNYGYTF
TRBV12-3/TRBV12-4	TRBJ2-7	NA	CASTARNSYEQYF
TRBV7-8	TRBJ2-5	TRBD2	CASSFSTSGGANIKETQYF
TRBV20-1	TRBJ2-5	TRBD2	CSARDLLLAGGPYQETQYF
TRBV5-1	TRBJ2-2	NA	CASSSLVPGELFF
TRBV9	TRBJ2-7	TRBD2	CASSVEVAGGSYEQYF
TRBV9	TRBJ2-3	TRBD1	CASSVLGQGTDTQYF
TRBV6-2/TRBV6-3	TRBJ2-2	TRBD1	CASSFPGGMSGELFF
TRBV20-1	TRBJ2-7	TRBD1	CSARDLRGNEQYF
TRBV12-3/TRBV12-4	TRBJ1-6	TRBD1	CASSFRDRVGSPLHF
TRBV11-2	TRBJ2-3	TRBD2	CASSRTSGSLTDTQYF
TRBV19	TRBJ2-2	NA	CASSLTGWGTGELFF
TRBV6-1	TRBJ1-6	NA	CASSEAPSRGSPLHF
TRBV28	TRBJ2-7	TRBD2	CASRSSGTYEQYF
TRBV7-2	TRBJ1-2	NA	CASSLAQCRAPRGYTF
TRBV5-6	TRBJ2-1	TRBD2	CASSGASGGAGEQFF
TRBV5-1	TRBJ2-7	NA	CASSLAGGGGYEQYF
TRBV27	TRBJ1-6	NA	CASSLSSWGRESPLHF
TRBV10-2	TRBJ1-5	NA	CASSEFGTRHSNQPQHF